These 28 T cell receptor beta chains were all obtained from the same sample, sequenced in a study of T-cell reconstitution after alpha-beta-depleted transplantation in children. TCRbeta library preparation incorporated unique molecular identifiers. TCRdb processed the PCR reads anew with MiXCR; each CDR3 protein has one entry. The sample contains 440,000 or so distinct CDR3 sequences, roughly 44% of which appear only once. The sequences come from PBMCs, collected before TCRalphabeta/CD19-depleted stem cell transplant. The receptors shown here come from a girl aged 2 to 10 with aplastic anemia, due to receive a stem cell transplant.

The chain joins TRBV4-2 to TRBJ2-5; 9 bases match TRBD1. The ends lost 3 bases at V and 5 bases at J; junction bases unmatched: 4. CDR1 is LGHNA, CDR2 YNFKEQ, per germline. The CDR3 has 14 amino acids. CDR3 coding DNA: TGTGCCAGCAGCCAGAGCGACAGGGGGGAGACCCAGTACTTC. As protein: CASSQSDRGETQYF.

This clonotype appeared many times. This chain connects TRBV7-6 to TRBJ2-7; either TRBD1 or TRBD2 may fit D (6 bases each). The CDR3 covers 14 residues. Germline CDR1 SGHVS, CDR2 FNYEAQ. Trimming left V 5 bases short and J 5 bases short, with 16 bases between. DNA for the CDR3: TGTGCCAGCAGCCCCAATACGGGGGCGAACGAGCAGTACTTC. Its translation: CASSPNTGANEQYF. Full variable domain (rest looked up from reference TRBV7-6 and TRBJ2-7): GAGVSQSPRYKVTKRGQDVALRCDPISGHVSLYWYRQALGQGPEFLTYFNYEAQQDKSGLPNDRFSAERPEGSISTLTIQRTEQRDSAMYRCASSPNTGANEQYFGPGTRLTVT.

The table lists this clonotype with many counts. V gene TRBV4-1 combines with J gene TRBJ2-7; TRBD1 aligns across 8 bases. This CDR3 contains 15 residues. Germline-derived CDR1 and CDR2 are MGHRA and YSYEKL. With 3 bases clipped from V and 3 bases from J, the junction kept 7 bases outside the gene matches. The CDR3 region is CASSHPGTGHYEQYF. The CDR3 bases are TGCGCCAGCAGCCATCCCGGGACAGGCCACTACGAGCAGTACTTC.

This clonotype was seen only a few times. This chain joins TRBV20-1 and TRBJ2-7; 14 bases are a match to TRBD2. Germline CDR1 DFQATT, CDR2 SNEGSKA (reference sequence). The CDR3 consists of 15 residues. CDR3 nucleotide sequence: TGCATTGCGTGGCCGACTAGCGGGAGGGCCTACGAGCAGTACTTC. Its protein product is CIAWPTSGRAYEQYF.

This clonotype was recorded many times. The rearrangement links TRBV2 to TRBJ2-1, with 7 nucleotides matching TRBD1. V was clipped by 3 bases and J by 5 bases; unmatched bases: 4. The V gene's germline CDR1 is SNHLY and CDR2 FYNNEI. The length of the CDR3 is 14 residues. CDR3 loop: CASSETGRNNEQFF. The DNA for the CDR3 is TGTGCCAGCAGTGAGACAGGGAGAAACAATGAGCAGTTCTTC.

The gene calls are TRBV5-4 and TRBJ2-5, with 10 bases that match TRBD1. The J segment lost 4 bases and the V segment lost 3 bases, leaving 6 bases of the junction unmatched. Germline V lookup: CDR1 SGHNT, CDR2 YYREEE (reference sequence). The CDR3 extends over 15 amino acids. The CDR3 region has the DNA TGTGCCAGCAGCTCCCGGACAGGGGGGGGAGAGACCCAGTACTTC. Encoded protein: CASSSRTGGGETQYF.

This clonotype was detected ten times or more. V is TRBV12-3 or TRBV12-4 and J is TRBJ2-1; 9 bases fit TRBD1. This CDR3 comprises 15 residues. V shed 2 bases and J 7 bases; nucleotides not matched to a gene: 6. CDR3 amino acids: CASSLSGQGINEQFF. The CDR3 nucleotides read TGTGCCAGCAGTTTATCGGGACAGGGCATAAATGAGCAGTTCTTC.

This clonotype showed up many times. This chain links TRBV7-9 with TRBJ2-7; D remains ambiguous. Trimming took off 5 bases at V and 3 bases at J, with 14 bases between the two ends. This CDR3 spans 14 amino acids. Germline loops: CDR1 SEHNR, CDR2 FQNEAQ (reference sequence). The CDR3 loop reads CASSPLSDHYEQYF. CDR3 nucleotide sequence: TGTGCCAGCAGCCCCCTATCAGACCACTACGAGCAGTACTTC.

The rearrangement uses TRBV29-1 and TRBJ2-3, with 10 bases that match TRBD1. With 2 bases clipped from V and 4 bases from J, the junction kept 9 bases outside the gene matches. From germline, CDR1 is SQVTM and CDR2 ANQGSEA. This CDR3 contains 16 residues. Here the CDR3 DNA reads TGCAGCGTTGAAACCGGGGACAGGGGAGGAGCAGATACGCAGTATTTT. This encodes CSVETGDRGGADTQYF.

This clonotype was counted a single time. This rearrangement joins TRBV3-1 to TRBJ2-7; D unresolved. Germline CDR1 reads LGHDT; CDR2 reads YNNKEL (reference sequence). CDR3 size: 13 residues. Deletions cut 4 bases from V and 3 bases from J, with 10 bases between. The CDR3 region has the DNA TGTGCCAGCAGCCTAAGATCATACTACGAGCAGTACTTC. Protein product: CASSLRSYYEQYF.

This clonotype was detected many times. V and J are TRBV5-1 and TRBJ1-5; D might be TRBD1 (5 bases). Germline CDR1 and CDR2: SGHRS and YFSETQ. The V gene lost 0 bases and the J gene lost 3 bases, with 10 bases spanning the gap. This CDR3 contains 15 residues. The CDR3 DNA reads TGCGCCAGCAGCTTGGGGGGCAACCACAATCAGCCCCAGCATTTT. The encoded protein is CASSLGGNHNQPQHF.

For the CDR3, the DNA is TGCAGTGCTAGACAGGTTGTAAGGGGAGAAGCTTTCTTT. Encoded protein: CSARQVVRGEAFF. The genes are TRBV20-1 and TRBJ1-1; D might be TRBD1 (5 bases). There are 13 residues in the CDR3. The germline gives CDR1 DFQATT, CDR2 SNEGSKA (reference sequence). V was trimmed by 2 bases and J by 8 bases, leaving 15 bases between them.

CDR3 sequence reads: CAISRVSSYEQYF. CDR3 DNA sequence: TGTGCCATCAGCCGGGTCAGTTCCTACGAGCAGTACTTC. The J gene is TRBJ2-7, the V gene TRBV10-3; D remains unclear. V was shortened by 6 bases and J by 1 base, with 10 bases between the two germline ends. Per the germline V gene, CDR1 is ENHRY and CDR2 is SYGVKD. This CDR3 is built from 13 residues.

This clonotype was observed a few times. This chain uses TRBV10-2 with TRBJ1-1; no definite D call. CDR3 length: 14 amino acids. Germline V CDR1 and CDR2: WSHSY, SAAADI. With 1 base removed from V and 4 bases from J, the gap between germline ends came to 10 bases. For the CDR3, the DNA is TGCGCCAGCAGTGAGTGGGCGGGGAGCACTGAAGCTTTCTTT. Translating it yields CASSEWAGSTEAFF.

This chain joins TRBV11-3 and TRBJ2-1; 11 nucleotides align to TRBD2. V trimming: 1 base; J trimming: 8 bases; junction bases outside the gene matches: 10. This CDR3 contains 17 residues. Germline V CDR1 and CDR2: SGHNT, YENEEA. The CDR3 sequence: CASSLGNLAGGGDEQFF. The CDR3 DNA sequence: TGTGCCAGCAGCTTAGGCAACCTAGCGGGAGGCGGGGATGAGCAGTTCTTC.

This chain links TRBV6-2 or TRBV6-3 with TRBJ2-7; TRBD2 might be the D (5 bases). This CDR3 is 14 amino acids long. Germline CDR1 MNHEY, CDR2 SVGEGT. Between the trimmed V and J ends, which lost 0 bases and 3 bases, there was a span of 9 bases. CDR3 in DNA: TGTGCCAGCAGTTACTCGGAGGCCCACTACGAGCAGTACTTC. Its translation: CASSYSEAHYEQYF.

This clonotype was observed a few times. V gene TRBV3-1 combines with J gene TRBJ2-7; maybe TRBD2 (5 bases). The CDR3 is 13 residues long. Per germline, CDR1 LGHDT and CDR2 YNNKEL (reference sequence). V was pared by 6 bases and J by 2 bases, with 11 bases between. The CDR3 reads CASSFTGTYEQYF. In DNA form, the CDR3 reads TGTGCCAGCAGTTTCACCGGGACCTACGAGCAGTACTTC.

The chain couples TRBV6-1 to TRBJ2-5, with D possibly being TRBD2 (5 bases). The CDR3 sequence is 13 residues long. The germline V gene encodes CDR1 MNHNS and CDR2 SASEGT. Trimming removed 8 bases from V and 3 bases from J, with 13 bases in between. CDR3 region: CASGSSKKETQYF. The DNA for the CDR3 is TGTGCCAGCGGGAGTAGCAAAAAAGAGACCCAGTACTTC.

This clonotype has ten or more counts. This chain joins TRBV20-1 and TRBJ1-4; TRBD1 might be the D (5 bases). Trimming stripped 5 bases from V and 7 bases from J, with 11 bases between. This CDR3 spans 12 amino acids. Germline-derived CDR1 and CDR2 are DFQATT and SNEGSKA (reference sequence). CDR3: CSAQGGGEKLFF. In DNA form, the CDR3 reads TGCAGTGCTCAGGGTGGGGGTGAAAAACTGTTTTTT.

This clonotype was detected ten times or more. This rearrangement joins TRBV9 to TRBJ1-1; maybe TRBD1 (6 bases). The CDR3 has 14 amino acids. The V end was cut by 0 bases, the J end by 2 bases, with 8 bases between. Per the germline V gene, CDR1 is SGDLS and CDR2 is YYNGEE. This chain's CDR3 is CASSVEQGNTEAFF. CDR3 nucleotide sequence: TGTGCCAGCAGCGTAGAACAGGGTAACACTGAAGCTTTCTTT.

The chain combines TRBV7-9 with TRBJ1-3, with TRBD1 matching 7 bases. The CDR3 consists of 16 residues. The trim removed 1 base at V and 2 bases at J, leaving 5 bases unmatched. Germline CDR1 SEHNR, CDR2 FQNEAQ (reference sequence). DNA of the CDR3: TGTGCCAGCAGCTTAGGCGACAGGGCGGCTGGAAACACCATATATTTT. As protein: CASSLGDRAAGNTIYF.

This chain connects TRBV5-1 to TRBJ2-5; D is unclear. CDR1 and CDR2 from the germline V gene are SGHRS and YFSETQ. Trimming removed 2 bases at V and 0 bases at J, with 8 bases between. The CDR3 sequence is 14 residues long. CDR3 coding DNA: TGCGCCAGCAGCTTTGTGTCAGACCAAGAGACCCAGTACTTC. Protein sequence: CASSFVSDQETQYF.

This clonotype was seen a handful of times. This sequence joins TRBV19 and TRBJ2-1; 7 bases are a match to TRBD1. CDR3 size: 16 residues. J gave up 4 bases and V 2 bases, and 8 bases lay outside the gene matches. The germline V gene has CDR1 LNHDA and CDR2 SQIVND (reference sequence). The CDR3: CASSIWGQKIYNEQFF. CDR3 sequence (DNA): TGTGCCAGTAGTATATGGGGACAGAAAATTTACAATGAGCAGTTCTTC.

This clonotype has more than one count but fewer than ten. The chain joins TRBV12-3 or TRBV12-4 to TRBJ1-4; D remains unclear. Trimming took 5 bases from V and 10 from J, leaving 11 bases between them. The CDR3 consists of 12 residues. CDR3 nucleotide sequence: TGTGCCAGCAGTCCCGCCAAGGCAAAACTGTTTTTT. This gives the protein CASSPAKAKLFF.

There are a few counts of this clonotype. V gene TRBV20-1 combines with J gene TRBJ2-7, with D perhaps being TRBD1 or TRBD2 (5 bases each). Trimming stripped 1 base from V and 7 bases from J, with 14 bases between. Germline V lookup: CDR1 DFQATT, CDR2 SNEGSKA (reference sequence). The CDR3 loop spans 13 amino acids. CDR3 loop: CSARVGPMGEQYF. The CDR3 nucleotides read TGCAGTGCTAGAGTGGGACCGATGGGGGAGCAGTACTTC.

This clonotype was detected once. The V call is TRBV7-9, the J call TRBJ2-7; D unclear. The length of the CDR3 is 13 residues. Looked up from germline, CDR1 is SEHNR and CDR2 is FQNEAQ (reference sequence). The germline V and J ends were trimmed by 5 bases and 5 bases, with 13 bases remaining between them. CDR3 in DNA: TGTGCCAGCAGCCAGACCTCTTCTAACGAGCAGTACTTC. Protein sequence: CASSQTSSNEQYF.

The rearrangement uses TRBV7-2 and TRBJ1-1, with D perhaps TRBD1 (6 bases). This CDR3 has 14 amino acids. Per the germline V gene, CDR1 is SGHTA and CDR2 is FQGNSA. Trimming removed 3 bases at V and 1 base at J, with 9 bases between. CDR3 bases: TGTGCCAGCAGCTTGTTGGGACAGAACACTGAAGCTTTCTTT. Protein product: CASSLLGQNTEAFF. Full variable domain (rest looked up from reference TRBV7-2 and TRBJ1-1): GAGVSQSPSNKVTEKGKDVELRCDPISGHTALYWYRQSLGQGLEFLIYFQGNSAPDKSGLPSDRFSAERTGGSVSTLTIQRTQQEDSAVYLCASSLLGQNTEAFFGQGTRLTVV.

The chain recombines TRBV27 with TRBJ2-7; tentative D call: TRBD2 (5 bases). Per the germline V gene, CDR1 is MNHEY and CDR2 is SMNVEV (reference sequence). Trimming cost V 5 bases and J 1 base, with 15 bases left between them. CDR3 length: 15 amino acids. The CDR3 region is CASSPRDPSSYEQYF. The CDR3 DNA sequence: TGTGCCAGCAGTCCCCGGGATCCTTCGTCCTACGAGCAGTACTTC.